This is a list of T cell receptor beta chains from one sample in a study of CD8+ T cells in alopecia areata. Profiled with immunoSEQ multiplex PCR; TCRdb holds only in-frame clones, not every one. The sample has a few hundred thousand clones, approximately 72% seen once. The sample here was CD4+ T cells sorted from blood, taken at week 44, from a patient treated with tofacitinib. These TCRs come from a human donor with alopecia areata. CDR3s leave out the opening cysteine and the closing phenylalanine or tryptophan.

>TRBV5-6
ASSFYTAEQY
>TRBV25-1
ASSEFEAANSPLH
>TRBV2
ASSVGDGQY
>TRBV5-1
ASSPDRGRGEQF
>TRBV5-1
ASSLSTSPNNEQF
>TRBV5-1
ASSPGQVTIYEQY
>TRBV7-2
ASSNFGTVDSPLH
>TRBV7-2
ASSSDGSRGETQY
>TRBV5-1
ASSLDEGIPSYEQY
>TRBV6-5
ASSPGILGYEQY
>TRBV11-3
ASSAGTSGGAVETQY
>TRBV9
ASSVGSDQETQY
>TRBV18
ASSPVADTQY
>TRBV10-3
AISESSSVGDTQY
>TRBV5-1
ASSSWDSTDTQY
>TRBV9
ASSVTLNTEAF
>TRBV29-1
SVEGNRGIDGYT
>TRBV29-1
SAGDRINQPQH
>TRBV27
ASRGQFSEAF
>TRBV14
ASSPVLAGVETQY
>TRBV20-1
SARDPPEQF
>TRBV27
ASMGQLNTEAF
>TRBV5-1
ASSLAGQGFDGYT
>TRBV30
AWSVRGYEQY
>TRBV6-5
ASSYSSPQYTEAF
>TRBV7-6
ASSLGGGDGYT
>TRBV4-3
ASSQVGGATDTQY
>TRBV28
ASSLFGQGIKTQY
>TRBV7-3
ASSLSRANTGELF
>TRBV18
ASSLGTGRNNEQF
>TRBV5-1
ASSLDPGVNYGYT
>TRBV7-2
ASSVTGGGEQF
>TRBV5-1
ASSLAGTGGGYT
>TRBV6-5
ASSLDRIQPQH
>TRBV4-1
ASRLSLRTEGSRYGYT
>TRBV9
ASSVRPTVNTEAF
>TRBV29-1
SVERREYGYT
>TRBV6-5
ASRSQDRGVDGYT
>TRBV30
AWGRQETQY
>TRBV11-2
ASTGITPETQY
>TRBV30
AWSVTGDQPQH
>TRBV28
ASAGERGQPQH
>TRBV7-2
ASKSGPNEQF
>TRBV30
ASTDRAAEAF
>TRBV27
ASPRRPGANVLT
>TRBV30
AWSVGDNNSPLH
>TRBV29-1
SVRAVSYEQY
>TRBV30
AWSKGRTPSYNEQF
>TRBV5-1
ASSLDRDYGYT